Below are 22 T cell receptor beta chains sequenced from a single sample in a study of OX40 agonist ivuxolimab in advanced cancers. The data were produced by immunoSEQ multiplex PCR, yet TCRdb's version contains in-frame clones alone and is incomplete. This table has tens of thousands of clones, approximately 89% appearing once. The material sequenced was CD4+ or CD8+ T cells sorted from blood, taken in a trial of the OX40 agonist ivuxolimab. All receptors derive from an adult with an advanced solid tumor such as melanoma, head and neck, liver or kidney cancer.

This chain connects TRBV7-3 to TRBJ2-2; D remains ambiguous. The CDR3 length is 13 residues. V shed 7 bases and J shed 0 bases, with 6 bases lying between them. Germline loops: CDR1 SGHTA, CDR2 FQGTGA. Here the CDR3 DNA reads TGTGCCAGCACCCGGTCGAACACCGGGGAGCTGTTTTTT. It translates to CASTRSNTGELFF.

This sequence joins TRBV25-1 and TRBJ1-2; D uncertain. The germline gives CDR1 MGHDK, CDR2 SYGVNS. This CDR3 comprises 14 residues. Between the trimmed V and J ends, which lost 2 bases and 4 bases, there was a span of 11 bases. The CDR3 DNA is TGTGCCAGCAGTGAAGTGCGGGGTACCTATGGCTACACCTTC. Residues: CASSEVRGTYGYTF.

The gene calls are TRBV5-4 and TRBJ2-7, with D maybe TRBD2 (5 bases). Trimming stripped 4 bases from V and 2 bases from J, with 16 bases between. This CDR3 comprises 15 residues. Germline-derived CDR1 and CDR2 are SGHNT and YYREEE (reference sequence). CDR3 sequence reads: CASSPPGIQPYEQYF. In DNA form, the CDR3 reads TGTGCCAGCAGCCCGCCCGGGATCCAGCCCTACGAGCAGTACTTC.

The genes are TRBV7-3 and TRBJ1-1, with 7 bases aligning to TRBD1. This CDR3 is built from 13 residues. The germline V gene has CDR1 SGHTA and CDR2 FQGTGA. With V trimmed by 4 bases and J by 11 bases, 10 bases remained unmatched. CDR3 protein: CASSSDPDRDAFF. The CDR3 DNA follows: TGTGCCAGCAGCTCGGACCCTGACAGGGATGCTTTCTTT.

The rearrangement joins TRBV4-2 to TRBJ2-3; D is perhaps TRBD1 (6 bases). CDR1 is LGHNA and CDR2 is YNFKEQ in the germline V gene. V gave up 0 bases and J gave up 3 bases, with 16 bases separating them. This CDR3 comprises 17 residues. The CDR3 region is CASSQETAGVRTDTQYF. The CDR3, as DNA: TGTGCCAGCAGCCAAGAGACTGCAGGGGTCAGGACAGATACGCAGTATTTT.

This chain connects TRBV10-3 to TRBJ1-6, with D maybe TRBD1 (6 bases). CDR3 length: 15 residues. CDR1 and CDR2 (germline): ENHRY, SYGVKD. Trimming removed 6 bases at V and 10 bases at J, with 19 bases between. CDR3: CAIRGGPGARSPLHF. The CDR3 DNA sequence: TGTGCCATCAGGGGGGGCCCGGGGGCTAGATCACCCCTCCACTTT.

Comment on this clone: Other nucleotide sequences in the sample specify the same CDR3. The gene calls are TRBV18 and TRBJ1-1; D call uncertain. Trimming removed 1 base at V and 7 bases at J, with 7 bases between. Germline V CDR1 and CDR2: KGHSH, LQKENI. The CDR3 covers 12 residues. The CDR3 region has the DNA TGTGCCAGCTCACCACTCAGAGATGAAGCTTTCTTT. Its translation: CASSPLRDEAFF.

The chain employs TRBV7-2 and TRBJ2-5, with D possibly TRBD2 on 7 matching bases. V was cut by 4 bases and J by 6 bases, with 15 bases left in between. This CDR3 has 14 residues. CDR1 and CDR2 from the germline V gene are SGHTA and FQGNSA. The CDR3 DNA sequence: TGTGCCAGCAGCTCGATTTTGGGGGGGCAGACCCAGTACTTC. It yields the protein CASSSILGGQTQYF. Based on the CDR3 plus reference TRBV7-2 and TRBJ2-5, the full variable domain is GAGVSQSPSNKVTEKGKDVELRCDPISGHTALYWYRQSLGQGLEFLIYFQGNSAPDKSGLPSDRFSAERTGGSVSTLTIQRTQQEDSAVYLCASSSILGGQTQYFGPGTRLLVL.

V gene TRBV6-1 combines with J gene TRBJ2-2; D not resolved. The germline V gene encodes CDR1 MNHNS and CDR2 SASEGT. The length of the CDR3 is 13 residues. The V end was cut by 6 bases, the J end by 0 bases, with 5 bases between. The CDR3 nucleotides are TGTGCCAGCAGAAAGCCGAACACCGGGGAGCTGTTTTTT. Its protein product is CASRKPNTGELFF.

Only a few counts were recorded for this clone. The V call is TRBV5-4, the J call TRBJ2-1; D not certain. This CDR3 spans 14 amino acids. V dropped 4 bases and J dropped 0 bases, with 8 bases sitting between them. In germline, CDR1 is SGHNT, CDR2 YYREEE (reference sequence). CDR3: CASSTSHSYNEQFF. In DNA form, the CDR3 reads TGTGCCAGCAGCACCTCGCACTCCTACAATGAGCAGTTCTTC. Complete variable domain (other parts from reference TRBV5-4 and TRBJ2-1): ETGVTQSPTHLIKTRGQQVTLRCSSQSGHNTVSWYQQALGQGPQFIFQYYREEENGRGNFPPRFSGLQFPNYSSELNVNALELDDSALYLCASSTSHSYNEQFFGPGTRLTVL.

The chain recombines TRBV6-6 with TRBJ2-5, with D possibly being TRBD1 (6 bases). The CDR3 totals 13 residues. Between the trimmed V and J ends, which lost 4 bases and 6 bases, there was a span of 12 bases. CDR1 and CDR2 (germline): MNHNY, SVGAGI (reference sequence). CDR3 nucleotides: TGTGCCAGCAGTTCCTTGGGGGCGAAGACCCAGTACTTC. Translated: CASSSLGAKTQYF.

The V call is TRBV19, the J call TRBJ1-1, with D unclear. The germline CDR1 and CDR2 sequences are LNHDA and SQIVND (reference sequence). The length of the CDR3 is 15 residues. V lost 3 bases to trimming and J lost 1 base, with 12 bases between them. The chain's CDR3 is CASSIPGSQNTEAFF. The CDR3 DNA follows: TGTGCCAGTAGTATCCCGGGCAGTCAGAACACTGAAGCTTTCTTT.

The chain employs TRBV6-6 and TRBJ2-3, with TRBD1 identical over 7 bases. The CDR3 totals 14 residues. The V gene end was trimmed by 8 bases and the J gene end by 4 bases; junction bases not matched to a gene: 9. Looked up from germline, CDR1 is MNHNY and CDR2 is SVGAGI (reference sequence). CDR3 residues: CASGNRQGPDTQYF. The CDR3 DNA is TGTGCCAGCGGCAACAGACAGGGACCAGATACGCAGTATTTT.

The CDR3 spells CSASAGSNYGYTF. As DNA, the CDR3 is TGCAGCGCGTCAGCAGGGAGTAACTATGGCTACACCTTC. The genes are TRBV29-1 and TRBJ1-2; tentatively, D is TRBD1 (5 bases). The CDR3 has 13 residues. CDR1 is SQVTM, CDR2 ANQGSEA, per germline. The V and J ends lost 7 bases and 1 base respectively, with 13 bases between them.

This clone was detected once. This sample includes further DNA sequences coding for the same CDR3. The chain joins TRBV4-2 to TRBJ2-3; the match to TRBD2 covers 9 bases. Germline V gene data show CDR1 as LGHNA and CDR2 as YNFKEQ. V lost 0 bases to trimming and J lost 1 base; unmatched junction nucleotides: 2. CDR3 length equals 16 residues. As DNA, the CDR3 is TGTGCCAGCAGCCAAGATGCGGGAGGGCGCACAGATACGCAGTATTTT. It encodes CASSQDAGGRTDTQYF.

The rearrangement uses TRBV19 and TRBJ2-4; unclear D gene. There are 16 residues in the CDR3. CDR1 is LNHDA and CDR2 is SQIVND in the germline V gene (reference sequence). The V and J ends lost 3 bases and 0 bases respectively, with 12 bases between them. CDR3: CASSIWSGLAKNIQYF. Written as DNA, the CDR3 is TGTGCCAGTAGTATTTGGTCCGGCTTAGCCAAAAACATTCAGTACTTC.

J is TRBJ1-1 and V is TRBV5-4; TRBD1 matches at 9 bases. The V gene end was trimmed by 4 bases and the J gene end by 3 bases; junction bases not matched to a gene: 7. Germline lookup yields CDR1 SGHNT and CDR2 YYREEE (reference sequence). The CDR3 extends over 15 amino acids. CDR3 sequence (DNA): TGTGCCAGCAGCATTTCCGGACAGGGGTACACTGAAGCTTTCTTT. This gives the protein CASSISGQGYTEAFF.

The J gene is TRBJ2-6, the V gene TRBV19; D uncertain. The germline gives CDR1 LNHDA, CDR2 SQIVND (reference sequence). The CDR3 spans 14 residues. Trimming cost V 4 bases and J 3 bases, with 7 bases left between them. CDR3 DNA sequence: TGTGCCAGTAGTAAGGGATTTGGGGCCAACGTCCTGACTTTC. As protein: CASSKGFGANVLTF.

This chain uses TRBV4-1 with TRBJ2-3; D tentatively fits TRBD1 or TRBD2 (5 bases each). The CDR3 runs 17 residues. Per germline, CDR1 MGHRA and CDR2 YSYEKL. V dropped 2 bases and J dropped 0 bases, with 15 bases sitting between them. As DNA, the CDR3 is TGCGCCAGCAGCCAAAATACCGGGACCTCTAGCACAGATACGCAGTATTTT. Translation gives CASSQNTGTSSTDTQYF.

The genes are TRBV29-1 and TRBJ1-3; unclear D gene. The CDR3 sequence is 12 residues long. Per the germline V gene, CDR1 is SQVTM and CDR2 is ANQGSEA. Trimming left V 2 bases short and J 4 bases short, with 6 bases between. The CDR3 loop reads CSVEMNGNTIYF. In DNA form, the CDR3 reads TGCAGCGTTGAAATGAACGGAAACACCATATATTTT. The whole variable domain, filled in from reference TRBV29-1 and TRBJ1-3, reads SAVISQKPSRDICQRGTSLTIQCQVDSQVTMMFWYRQQPGQSLTLIATANQGSEATYESGFVIDKFPISRPNLTFSTLTVSNMSPEDSSIYLCSVEMNGNTIYFGEGSWLTVV.

CDR3 coding DNA: TGTGCCAGTAGCGGGGACAGGGTAGATACGCAGTATTTT. Its protein product is CASSGDRVDTQYF. This sequence joins TRBV19 and TRBJ2-3; 9 positions agree with TRBD1. Trimming removed 6 bases from V and 5 bases from J; junction bases left unmatched: 3. The germline V gene has CDR1 LNHDA and CDR2 SQIVND (reference sequence). The CDR3 has 13 residues. Drawing the rest from reference TRBV19 and TRBJ2-3, the complete variable domain is DGGITQSPKYLFRKEGQNVTLSCEQNLNHDAMYWYRQDPGQGLRLIYYSQIVNDFQKGDIAEGYSVSREKKESFPLTVTSAQKNPTAFYLCASSGDRVDTQYFGPGTRLTVL.

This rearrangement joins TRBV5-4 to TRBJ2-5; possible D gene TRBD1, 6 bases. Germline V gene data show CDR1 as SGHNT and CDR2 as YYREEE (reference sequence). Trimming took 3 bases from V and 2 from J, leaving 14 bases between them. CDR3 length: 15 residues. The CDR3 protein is CASSSNRDNQETQYF. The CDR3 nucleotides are TGTGCCAGCAGCTCTAACCGGGACAATCAAGAGACCCAGTACTTC.